Below are 31 T cell receptor beta chains sequenced from a single sample in a study of tumor-infiltrating lymphocytes in primary liver carcinoma (dated by TCRdb to 2017 to 2019). Total RNA and DNA were co-extracted without cell sorting from approximately 20-30 mg of bulk tissue using the AllPrep DNA/RNA mini kit. The sequencing machine was an Illumina HiSeq 2500. A constant-region primer and ProtoScript II reverse transcriptase were used to reverse-transcribe TCRbeta-specific cDNA from 500 ng total RNA. The TCRbeta libraries were prepared through three rounds of nested multiplex PCR following a slightly modified ARM-PCR procedure. Each of the first two PCR rounds ran for 10 cycles and used multiplex TRBV1-TRBV30 forward primers together with a Cbeta reverse primer. TCRdb cleaned the public reads at Q25 with fastp, built clones with MiXCR and kept in-frame beta chains. Each CDR3 protein appears once, grouped with its most common genes and DNA. The sample contains under 150,000 distinct CDR3 sequences, around 65% of them found a single time. Roughly 7.3% of the sample is taken by the ten largest.

Sequenced: tumor-adjacent normal liver tissue. Source of these receptors: a woman aged 55-70 years with primary liver carcinoma and hepatitis B virus infection.

The genes are TRBV29-1 and TRBJ2-6; 11 nucleotides align to TRBD1. V trimming: 8 bases; J trimming: 0 bases; junction bases outside the gene matches: 3. Germline-derived CDR1 and CDR2 are SQVTM and ANQGSEA. The CDR3 extends over 15 amino acids. The CDR3 region is CSIGTGGSGANVLTF. The CDR3 DNA reads as TGCAGCATAGGGACAGGGGGCTCTGGGGCCAACGTCCTGACTTTC.

Remarks on this clonotype: Since no conserved phenylalanine or tryptophan closes the CDR3, a read error is the likely cause. V usage is TRBV12-3 or TRBV12-4 and J usage is TRBJ1-2, with 7 bases matching TRBD1. The CDR3 length is 14 residues. The junction had 11 bases not matched to a gene; V was cut back by 4 bases and J by 9 bases. The CDR3 loop is CASSSLTGFLSYTS. As DNA, the CDR3 is TGTGCCAGCAGTTCGCTGACAGGGTTCCTTAGCTACACCTCC.

Many counts were recorded for this clonotype. The V and J genes are TRBV6-1 and TRBJ1-1; a possible D gene is TRBD1 (6 bases). Germline V gene data show CDR1 as MNHNS and CDR2 as SASEGT. The CDR3 extends over 13 amino acids. V gave up 10 bases and J gave up 8 bases, with 20 bases separating them. The CDR3 region is CATCQGFWKEAFF. CDR3 in DNA: TGTGCCACCTGCCAGGGGTTTTGGAAAGAAGCTTTCTTT.

This clonotype came up a few times. This may come from a read error, since a much larger clone is one base off. V gene TRBV6-1 combines with J gene TRBJ2-5; D assignment may be TRBD1 or TRBD2 (6 bases each). CDR1 is MNHNS, CDR2 SASEGT, per germline. This CDR3 spans 13 amino acids. V lost 7 bases to trimming and J lost 9 bases, with 18 bases between them. The CDR3 loop reads CASTWGLWEAQYF. As DNA, the CDR3 is TGTGCCAGCACATGGGGGCTTTGGGAGGCCCAGTACTTC.

About this clonotype itself: This could be a read error, since a much larger clone is one nucleotide away. The chain has TRBV5-6 and TRBJ2-5; TRBD2 matches 11 bases. Germline V gene lookup returns CDR1 SGHDT and CDR2 YYEEEE. The CDR3 is 15 residues long. Here the CDR3 reads CASRIAGGPGETQCF. CDR3 nucleotides: TGTGCCAGCAGGATAGCGGGAGGGCCCGGAGAGACCCAGTGCTTC.

The sample holds many counts of this clonotype. The chain is built from TRBV29-1 and TRBJ1-5; D is possibly TRBD1 (5 bases). Looked up from germline, CDR1 is SQVTM and CDR2 is ANQGSEA. This CDR3 contains 13 residues. V gave up 2 bases and J gave up 7 bases, with 12 bases separating them. CDR3 amino acids: CSVEWGSGQPQHF. CDR3 coding DNA: TGCAGCGTTGAATGGGGGTCGGGCCAGCCCCAGCATTTT.

As regards this clonotype: A much larger clone differs by one base, so this may be a read error. The chain couples TRBV2 to TRBJ2-1; TRBD2 might be the D (5 bases). This CDR3 has 11 residues. In germline, CDR1 is SNHLY, CDR2 FYNNEI. The chain's CDR3 is CSTPEDNEQFF. The DNA of the CDR3 is TGTTCCACCCCGGAGGACAATGAGCAGTTCTTC.

The chain combines TRBV29-1 with TRBJ2-7; D is unresolved. Germline CDR1 is SQVTM and CDR2 is ANQGSEA. V lost 6 bases and J 9 bases, leaving 18 bases between the germline ends. This CDR3 is 12 amino acids long. The CDR3: CSVGEAREGQYF. The CDR3 nucleotides are TGCAGCGTAGGAGAAGCGAGAGAAGGGCAGTACTTC.

This clonotype was counted at least ten times. The gene calls are TRBV6-5 and TRBJ2-7; TRBD2 matches at 15 bases. The CDR3 is made up of 16 amino acids. V trimming: 4 bases; J trimming: 5 bases; junction bases outside the gene matches: 6. Germline-derived CDR1 and CDR2 are MNHEY and SVGAGI. The CDR3 coding sequence is TGTGCCAGCAGTTTCGGGACTAGCGGGAGGTTAGACGAGCAGTACTTC. This gives the protein CASSFGTSGRLDEQYF.

V usage is TRBV29-1 and J usage is TRBJ1-2, with D possibly TRBD1 on 5 matching bases. CDR3 length: 13 amino acids. V lost 3 bases, J lost 8 bases, and 16 bases lay in between. Germline V gene data show CDR1 as SQVTM and CDR2 as ANQGSEA. Here the CDR3 reads CSVDGAGNHGYTF. CDR3 DNA: TGCAGCGTTGACGGGGCAGGAAACCACGGCTACACCTTC. The full variable domain, in which reference TRBV29-1 and TRBJ1-2 provide the parts outside the CDR3, is SAVISQKPSRDICQRGTSLTIQCQVDSQVTMMFWYRQQPGQSLTLIATANQGSEATYESGFVIDKFPISRPNLTFSTLTVSNMSPEDSSIYLCSVDGAGNHGYTFGSGTRLTVV.

The table lists this clonotype with a count of one. The chain combines TRBV10-3 with TRBJ2-7, with D tentatively TRBD2 (6 bases). Germline V gives CDR1 ENHRY, CDR2 SYGVKD. The germline V and J ends were trimmed by 7 bases and 6 bases, with 16 bases remaining between them. CDR3 length: 13 residues. CDR3: CAITDAQEGEQYF. The CDR3 DNA reads as TGTGCCATCACGGACGCCCAGGAGGGCGAGCAGTACTTC.

This clonotype was observed once. A much larger clone differs by one base, so this may be a read error. V is TRBV30 and J is TRBJ1-6; tentatively, D is TRBD1 (5 bases). Trimming took 4 bases from V and 7 from J, leaving 17 bases between them. In germline, CDR1 is GTSNPN, CDR2 SVGIG (reference sequence). CDR3 length: 15 residues. The CDR3 sequence: CAWTMTGEWNSPLHF. CDR3 sequence (DNA): TGTGCCTGGACCATGACGGGGGAGTGGAATTCACCCCTCCACTTT.

V is TRBV28 and J is TRBJ1-2, with a tentative D call TRBD1 (6 bases). The CDR3 is 14 residues long. Germline lookup yields CDR1 MDHEN and CDR2 SYDVKM. The V and J ends lost 6 bases and 7 bases respectively, with 18 bases between them. CDR3 coding DNA: TGTGCCAGCAGCCAACTGGTAGGGGGGCCTGGCTACACCTTC. Its protein is CASSQLVGGPGYTF.

Comments on this clonotype: The conserved final phenylalanine or tryptophan is absent from the CDR3, which likely points to a read error. The chain has TRBV29-1 and TRBJ2-7; D is perhaps TRBD2 (6 bases). This CDR3 contains 13 residues. The V gene lost 5 bases and the J gene lost 6 bases, with 17 bases spanning the gap. In germline, CDR1 is SQVTM, CDR2 ANQGSEA. CDR3 residues: CSVTRHSAGEQYL. The CDR3 nucleotides read TGCAGCGTTACACGACACTCAGCGGGCGAGCAGTACTTA.

Worth noting for this clonotype: The germline gene is not matched at one end of the junction; a read error may be the cause. The V gene is TRBV11-2, the J gene TRBJ1-6; D ambiguous. CDR1 SGHAT and CDR2 FQNNGV come from the germline V gene. There are 16 residues in the CDR3. CDR3 sequence: CANSLDPRFPNSPLHF. CDR3 in DNA: TGTGCCAACAGCTTAGATCCACGGTTTCCTAATTCACCCCTCCATTTT.

This clonotype was detected ten times or more. CDR3 sequence reads: CASSRTSGNRNEQFF. In DNA form, the CDR3 reads TGTGCCAGCAGTCGGACTAGCGGGAATAGGAATGAGCAGTTCTTC. The gene calls are TRBV28 and TRBJ2-1; 12 bases agree with TRBD2. The V gene's germline CDR1 is MDHEN and CDR2 SYDVKM. J gave up 7 bases and V 5 bases, and 6 bases lay outside the gene matches. The CDR3 runs 15 residues. Complete variable domain (other parts from reference TRBV28 and TRBJ2-1): DVKVTQSSRYLVKRTGEKVFLECVQDMDHENMFWYRQDPGLGLRLIYFSYDVKMKEKGDIPEGYSVSREKKERFSLILESASTNQTSMYLCASSRTSGNRNEQFFGPGTRLTVL.

With respect to this clonotype: A much bigger clone sits one base away, suggesting this may be a read error. The gene calls are TRBV4-1 and TRBJ2-7, with 7 bases that match TRBD1. This CDR3 is built from 14 residues. Germline V gene lookup returns CDR1 MGHRA and CDR2 YSYEKL. Losses at the gene ends were 0 bases for V and 9 bases for J; bases not matched to a gene: 8. CDR3 sequence: CASSQDARGSGQYF. CDR3 coding DNA: TGCGCCAGCAGCCAAGACGCCAGGGGGAGCGGGCAGTACTTC.

In regard to this clonotype: This could be a read error, since a much larger clone is one nucleotide away. The chain is built from TRBV12-3 or TRBV12-4 and TRBJ2-3; the match to TRBD1 covers 9 bases. The CDR3 spans 16 residues. V lost 7 bases to trimming and J lost 5 bases; unmatched junction nucleotides: 13. The DNA for the CDR3 is TGTGCCAGCAATGGCGGCGAACAGGGGGCAAGAGATACGCAGTATTTT. This codes for CASNGGEQGARDTQYF.

V is TRBV6-5 and J is TRBJ1-2; D not resolved. From germline, CDR1 is MNHEY and CDR2 SVGAGI. Trimming removed 6 bases at V and 8 bases at J, with 13 bases between. The CDR3 spans 12 residues. The DNA of the CDR3 is TGTGCCAGCAGCCCGGTTGCAGGAGGCTACACCTTC. Protein product: CASSPVAGGYTF.

With regard to this clonotype: The junction differs from germline at one of its ends, possibly a read error. The V call is TRBV19, the J call TRBJ1-2, with D hard to call. Germline lookup yields CDR1 LNHDA and CDR2 SQIVND (reference sequence). The CDR3 totals 14 residues. CDR3 nucleotide sequence: TGTGCCAGTAGTACCCCGAGACGGTCCTATGGTTACACCTTC. This gives the protein CASSTPRRSYGYTF.

The chain uses TRBV7-2 and TRBJ1-5, with D hard to call. This CDR3 region has 16 residues. Trimming took 5 bases from V and 3 from J, leaving 17 bases between them. In germline, CDR1 is SGHTA, CDR2 FQGNSA. CDR3 in DNA: TGTGCCAGCAGCAACAAGGGAGGCAGCTACAATCAGCCCCAGCATTTT. Amino acid sequence: CASSNKGGSYNQPQHF.

This clonotype came up a few times. A read error may produce the germline difference seen at one junction end. The chain couples TRBV5-4 to TRBJ2-7; D is possibly TRBD1 or TRBD2 (5 bases each). Germline V CDR1 and CDR2: SGHNT, YYREEE (reference sequence). This CDR3 has 15 residues. For the CDR3, the DNA is TGCGCCAGCAGCTTGGGACGGGGTTTAGGCTACGAGCAGTACTTC. It translates to CASSLGRGLGYEQYF.

This clonotype showed up many times. The chain employs TRBV14 and TRBJ2-1, with 9 nucleotides matching TRBD2. The germline gives CDR1 SGHDN, CDR2 FVKESK. V was clipped by 5 bases and J by 9 bases; unmatched bases: 11. The CDR3 consists of 15 residues. For the CDR3, the DNA is TGTGCCAGCAGCGCCCTGGGACTAGCCACCGGTGAGCAGTTCTTC. Its translation is CASSALGLATGEQFF. Supplemented by reference TRBV14 and TRBJ2-1, the full variable domain reads EAGVTQFPSHSVIEKGQTVTLRCDPISGHDNLYWYRRVMGKEIKFLLHFVKESKQDESGMPNNRFLAERTGGTYSTLKVQPAELEDSGVYFCASSALGLATGEQFFGPGTRLTVL.

This clonotype appeared many times. J is TRBJ1-3 and V is TRBV6-1, with D uncertain. V was cut by 1 base and J by 0 bases, with 4 bases left in between. The CDR3 spans 14 residues. From germline, CDR1 is MNHNS and CDR2 SASEGT. As DNA, the CDR3 is TGTGCCAGCAGTGAAGGGGGCTCTGGAAACACCATATATTTT. Protein product: CASSEGGSGNTIYF.

This clonotype was recorded many times. The V and J genes are TRBV7-9 and TRBJ1-1; TRBD1 matches at 7 bases. CDR3 length: 15 amino acids. Germline values: CDR1 SEHNR, CDR2 FQNEAQ (reference sequence). The V segment lost 11 bases and the J segment 1 base; nucleotides outside the gene matches: 13. CDR3 loop: CALSARTGSNTEAFF. CDR3 nucleotides: TGTGCCCTGTCGGCTAGGACAGGCTCGAACACTGAAGCTTTCTTT.

About this clonotype itself: With a much larger clone just one base away, this may be a read error. The chain couples TRBV28 to TRBJ2-1; D is undetermined. CDR1 and CDR2 from the germline V gene are MDHEN and SYDVKM. The CDR3 is made up of 15 amino acids. The CDR3 loop is CTSTKALYRNNEQFF. CDR3 coding DNA: TGTACCAGCACCAAAGCCCTTTATCGAAACAATGAGCAGTTCTTC. Drawing the rest from reference TRBV28 and TRBJ2-1, the complete variable domain is DVKVTQSSRYLVKRTGEKVFLECVQDMDHENMFWYRQDPGLGLRLIYFSYDVKMKEKGDIPEGYSVSREKKERFSLILESASTNQTSMYLCTSTKALYRNNEQFFGPGTRLTVL.

Note on this clonotype: The conserved final phenylalanine or tryptophan is absent from the CDR3, which likely points to a read error. The chain couples TRBV18 to TRBJ2-1, with D unresolved. CDR1 is KGHSH and CDR2 is LQKENI in the germline V gene. Trimming pared 5 bases from V and 12 bases from J, leaving 17 bases between. This CDR3 has 13 amino acids. The CDR3 DNA reads as TGTGCCAGCTCAAAAGAGAGATTAGCAGCGCAGTTCTTA. This encodes CASSKERLAAQFL.

The chain uses TRBV4-1 and TRBJ1-4; the D is unclear. Germline V gene sequence: CDR1 MGHRA, CDR2 YSYEKL. The V and J ends lost 0 bases and 5 bases respectively, with 10 bases between them. CDR3 length: 15 amino acids. CDR3 coding DNA: TGCGCCAGCAGCCAAGAGATTCCCTCAAATGAAAAACTGTTTTTT. Its translation is CASSQEIPSNEKLFF.

In DNA form, the CDR3 reads TGTGCCAGCAGCTTAACTAGTATTGGGGCTGGGGCCAACGTCCTGACTTTC. This gives the protein CASSLTSIGAGANVLTF. V and J are TRBV7-3 and TRBJ2-6; D not certain. Germline V gene sequence: CDR1 SGHTA, CDR2 FQGTGA. The CDR3 covers 17 residues. Trimming stripped 0 bases from V and 2 bases from J, with 11 bases between.

The V gene is TRBV4-1, the J gene TRBJ2-7; TRBD2 matches 9 bases. CDR3 length: 17 residues. Germline loops: CDR1 MGHRA, CDR2 YSYEKL. Trimming removed 1 base from V and 4 bases from J; junction bases left unmatched: 11. The CDR3 region has the DNA TGCGCCAGCAGCCAAGGTCTGGCGGGAGGGTCGGGTTACGAGCAGTACTTC. It translates to CASSQGLAGGSGYEQYF.

This clonotype was counted a single time. This chain uses TRBV28 with TRBJ2-3; 14 bases are shared with TRBD2. CDR1 and CDR2 from the germline V gene are MDHEN and SYDVKM. The CDR3 sequence is 17 residues long. The CDR3 DNA reads TGTGTGAGCAGTCCGACTAGCGGGAGGGCCGGGAAAGATACGCAGTATTTT. It translates to CVSSPTSGRAGKDTQYF.